This entry describes one TCR beta chain. What it recognizes is unknown. The source of the sample is a study of Tregs in tolerant kidney transplant recipients. Study-level background: The nonmyeloablative bone marrow transplants came from related graft donors, with transient mixed chimerism. Study-wide findings and caveats: Some patients' samples used different primers over time, so nucleotide sequences weren't comparable.

This table comes from immunoSEQ multiplex PCR, and its TCRdb copy is limited to in-frame clones, with some not included. The sample includes about 110,000 clones, around 90% seen only once; the top ten take 0.34%. After removal of 4 bases from V and 5 bases from J, the junction contained 5 bases not matched to a gene. This CDR3 has 16 residues. The V gene's germline CDR1 is SEHNR and CDR2 FQNEAQ (reference sequence). The gene calls are TRBV7-9 and TRBJ2-3, with TRBD2 matching over 14 bases. The specimen comprised CD4+ T cells from blood, sampled before the transplant. The origin of this receptor is a human donor who received a combined kidney and bone marrow transplant. The CDR3 coding sequence is TGTGCCAGCAGCTCGGGACTAGCGGGAGTTGGAGATACGCAGTATTTT. This translates into CASSSGLAGVGDTQYF.